This T cell receptor (beta chain) came from a study of cytomegalovirus exposure and HLA in healthy donors. Study as a whole: The approximately 720 first-cohort repertoires and the 95 to 150 validation repertoires shared the same platform, a later analysis reported. General study points: For most TCR sequences rarity was the rule, although some public TCRs occurred in many donors. According to a subsequent analysis, TCR clusters from the first cohort were inclined to appear together in the roughly 120 validation repertoires. Reportedly, diagnosis of cytomegalovirus status by the classifier showed high specificity and sensitivity.

Germline V gene data show CDR1 as SNHLY and CDR2 as FYNNEI. The CDR3 is 16 residues long. V lost 6 bases to trimming and J lost 7 bases; unmatched junction nucleotides: 12. Clones were read by immunoSEQ multiplex PCR, and TCRdb kept only the in-frame ones, dropping some. The sample lists roughly 300,000 clones; 80% to 90% were seen once. On this clone itself: Its matching antigen is unknown.

This sequence was found in a young woman in good health and CMV-seronegative. The source material was PBMCs. This rearrangement joins TRBV2 to TRBJ1-4; TRBD1 matches at 9 bases. In DNA form, the CDR3 reads TGTGCCAGCAGCGATAAGAAACAGGGGGCCGTTGAAAAACTGTTTTTT. This translates into CASSDKKQGAVEKLFF. Full variable domain (rest looked up from reference TRBV2 and TRBJ1-4): EPEVTQTPSHQVTQMGQEVILRCVPISNHLYFYWYRQILGQKVEFLVSFYNNEISEKSEIFDDQFSVERPDGSNFTLKIRSTKLEDSAMYFCASSDKKQGAVEKLFFGSGTQLSVL.